This T cell receptor beta chain is drawn from a study of OX40 agonist ivuxolimab in advanced cancers. Per the germline V gene, CDR1 is SGHRS and CDR2 is YFSETQ. V was cut by 4 bases and J by 0 bases, with 8 bases left in between. The CDR3 is made up of 14 amino acids. The protocol was immunoSEQ multiplex PCR, while the TCRdb copy is restricted to in-frame clones and leaves out a portion. This table has roughly 24,000 clones, 80% to 85% appearing once. This chain uses TRBV5-1 with TRBJ1-3; D gene unclear. The sequence derives from an adult with an advanced solid tumor such as melanoma, head and neck, liver or kidney cancer. Sequenced material: CD4+ or CD8+ T cells sorted from blood, taken in a trial of the OX40 agonist ivuxolimab. The CDR3 bases are TGCGCCAGCAGCCCGACGGTCTCTGGAAACACCATATATTTT. Protein: CASSPTVSGNTIYF.